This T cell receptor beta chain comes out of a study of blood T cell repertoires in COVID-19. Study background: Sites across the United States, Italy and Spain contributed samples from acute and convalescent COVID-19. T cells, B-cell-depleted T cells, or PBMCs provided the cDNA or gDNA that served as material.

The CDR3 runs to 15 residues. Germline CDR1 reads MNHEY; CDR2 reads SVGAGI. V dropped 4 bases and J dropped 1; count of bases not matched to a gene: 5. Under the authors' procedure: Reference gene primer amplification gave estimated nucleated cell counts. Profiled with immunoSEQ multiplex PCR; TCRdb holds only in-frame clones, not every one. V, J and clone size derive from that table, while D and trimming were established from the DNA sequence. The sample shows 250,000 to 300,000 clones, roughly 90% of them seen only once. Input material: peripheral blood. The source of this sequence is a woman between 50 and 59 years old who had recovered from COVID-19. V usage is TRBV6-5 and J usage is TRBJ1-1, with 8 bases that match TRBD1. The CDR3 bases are TGTGCCAGCAGTTCCTGGACAGGGTGGAACACTGAAGCTTTCTTT. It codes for CASSSWTGWNTEAFF.